The entry below gives a single T cell receptor (beta chain) sequence along with its context. Its antigen is as yet unknown. After removal of 5 bases from V and 3 bases from J, the junction contained 5 bases not matched to a gene. CDR3 length: 16 amino acids. Germline CDR1 is SGHTA and CDR2 is FQGNSA. The sample is drawn from a study of cytomegalovirus exposure and HLA in healthy donors. Whole-study findings and limits: Analyses of presence/absence relied on an assumption of roughly uniform sequencing depth across donors. The authors reported that TCR beta sequences could predict HLA-A and HLA-B alleles. These predictions were accurate for most subjects in the first cohort. An ancestry cluster, one associated with Asian ancestry, reportedly showed fewer N-insertions than the 666-donor mean in a later analysis.

The PCR contained 60 Vbeta and 13 Jbeta primers. Assay used: immunoSEQ multiplex PCR; TCRdb lists only in-frame clones, some missing. Of approximately 190,000 clones listed, 84% are singletons. The chain uses TRBV7-2 and TRBJ2-3; 13 positions agree with TRBD2. What was sequenced was PBMCs. This receptor was obtained from a woman aged 45-65 years in good health and CMV-seropositive. CDR3 loop: CASSEGLAGITDTQYF. CDR3 nucleotides: TGTGCCAGCAGCGAGGGACTAGCGGGAATTACAGATACGCAGTATTTT. The entire variable domain, with the rest obtained from reference TRBV7-2 and TRBJ2-3, is as follows: GAGVSQSPSNKVTEKGKDVELRCDPISGHTALYWYRQSLGQGLEFLIYFQGNSAPDKSGLPSDRFSAERTGGSVSTLTIQRTQQEDSAVYLCASSEGLAGITDTQYFGPGTRLTVL.